This TCR beta chain was found in a study of T cell repertoires in cytomegalovirus infection (dated by TCRdb to the late 2010s). Background for the entire study: The peptide stimulations were aimed at well-studied HLA-B-restricted epitopes as well as recently identified HLA-C-restricted CMV epitopes, whose presentation resists viral immunomodulation. The HLA type of each donor mattered for the analysis, because public TCR beta signatures pointed to carriage of CMV infection along with the matching HLA type. Study-level results and caveats: The ex vivo response was dominated by HLA-C-restricted CMV-specific TCR beta clonotypes, which also provided the single most frequent clonotype in two of eight donors. In both this cohort and an independent roughly 360-donor cohort, the cumulative frequency of public TCR beta family members distinguished carriers of CMV infection plus the relevant HLA type.

This clonotype has only a few counts. This receptor's antigen is unknown. No base-level quality is on record; no much larger clone is a single base apart. The instrument given in TCRdb is Illumina HiSeq 1500. TCRdb cleaned the public reads at Q25 with fastp, built clones with MiXCR and kept in-frame beta chains. Each CDR3 protein appears once, grouped with its most common genes and DNA. The sample table records hundreds of thousands of distinct CDR3 sequences; under 35% of these occur just once. The ten largest clonotypes hold over 15% of the sample. From its cysteine to its phenylalanine, the CDR3 spans 15 amino acids. Kept here is only the CDR3 DNA, which spans 45 bases and is read in frame from base 1. CDR1 and CDR2 are drawn from the germline V gene: LGHNA, YNFKEQ. Relative to germline, V is 5 bases shorter and J is 0 bases shorter, with 11 bases between their ends. In the paper's terms, the treatment or condition label means: in vitro stimulation with specific CMV peptide epitopes to enrich CMV-specific T cells.

Sequences were derived from cultured PBMCs, sampled from culture after CMV antigen stimulation. This TCR was sampled from a human donor in good health (CMV status not recorded). Some clones in this sample may be carry-over from other donors' samples. This receptor chain uses TRBV4-2 and TRBJ1-3, with the D gene not confidently named. The sequenced DNA is TGTGCCAGCAGCTACGATCCCAGCTCTGGAAACACCATATATTTT. Its protein is CASSYDPSSGNTIYF.